This T cell receptor beta chain was retrieved from a study of T cells in Graves' hyperthyroidism and ophthalmopathy. Each 10 ml fresh peripheral blood draw supplied the PBMCs. The CDR3 is 12 amino acids. Germline-derived CDR1 and CDR2 are DFQATT and SNEGSKA (reference sequence). Trimming took 0 bases from V and 5 from J, leaving 8 bases between them. This clonotype appeared many times. Researchers took RNA transcripts and amplified the TCR beta CDR3 regions from them. HTBI primers drove first-round RT-PCR of the TCR CDR3. TCRdb redid the calling of the multiplex PCR reads with MiXCR, one entry per CDR3 protein. The sample lists a few hundred thousand distinct CDR3 sequences, 12% to 15% seen once, with 5.3% in the top ten.

What was sequenced was blood. This chain uses TRBV20-1 with TRBJ2-7, with a weak D call TRBD1 (6 bases). This TCR was recovered from a woman younger than 35 with Graves' hyperthyroidism. The CDR3 coding sequence is TGCAGTGCTAGAGAGGGGGCGGACGAGCAGTACTTC. Its translation is CSAREGADEQYF.